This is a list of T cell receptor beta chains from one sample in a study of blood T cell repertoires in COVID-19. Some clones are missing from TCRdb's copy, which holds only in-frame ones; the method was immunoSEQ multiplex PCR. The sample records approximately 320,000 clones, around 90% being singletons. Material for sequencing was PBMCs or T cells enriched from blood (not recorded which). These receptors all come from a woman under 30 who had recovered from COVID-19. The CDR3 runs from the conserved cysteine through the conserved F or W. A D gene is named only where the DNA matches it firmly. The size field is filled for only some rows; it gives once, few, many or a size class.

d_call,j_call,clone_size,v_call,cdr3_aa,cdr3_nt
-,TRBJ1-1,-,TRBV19,CASSIAQGDEAFF,TGTGCCAGTAGTATAGCCCAGGGTGATGAAGCTTTCTTT
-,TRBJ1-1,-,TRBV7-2,CASSLDARNTEAFF,TGTGCCAGCAGCTTAGACGCCAGGAACACTGAAGCTTTCTTT
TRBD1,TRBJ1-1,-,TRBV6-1,CASSEGTGRMRNTEAFF,TGTGCCAGCAGTGAAGGGACAGGTAGGATGAGGAACACTGAAGCTTTCTTT
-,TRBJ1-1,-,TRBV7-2,CASSFQEVVTEAFF,TGTGCCAGCAGCTTTCAGGAGGTTGTCACTGAAGCTTTCTTT
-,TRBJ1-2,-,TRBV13,CASSFSQTGNYGYTF,TGTGCCAGCAGCTTCTCCCAGACGGGTAACTATGGCTACACCTTC
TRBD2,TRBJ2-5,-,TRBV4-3,CASSQDRMGLDATQYF,TGCGCCAGCAGCCAAGATCGTATGGGACTAGATGCGACCCAGTACTTC
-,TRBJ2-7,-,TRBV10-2,CASSEFPDEQYF,TGCGCCAGCAGTGAATTCCCAGACGAGCAGTACTTC
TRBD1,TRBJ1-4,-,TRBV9,CASSVGDRRATNEKLFF,TGTGCCAGCAGCGTAGGGGACAGACGGGCAACTAATGAAAAACTGTTTTTT
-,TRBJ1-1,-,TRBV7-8,CASSWRDGNTEAFF,TGTGCCAGCAGCTGGCGGGACGGCAACACTGAAGCTTTCTTT
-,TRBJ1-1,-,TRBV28,CASSLGGLNTEAFF,TGTGCCAGCAGTTTGGGAGGGCTGAACACTGAAGCTTTCTTT
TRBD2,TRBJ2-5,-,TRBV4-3,CASSQGSSGSSETQYF,TGCGCCAGCAGCCAAGGTAGTAGCGGGAGCTCAGAGACCCAGTACTTC
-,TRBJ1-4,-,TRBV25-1,CASSLVNEKLFF,TGTGCCAGCAGTCTAGTTAATGAAAAACTGTTTTTT
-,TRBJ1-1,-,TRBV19,CASSQTENTEAFF,TGTGCCAGTAGCCAAACAGAGAACACTGAAGCTTTCTTT
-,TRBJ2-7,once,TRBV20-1,CSAPSVQQYF,TGCAGTGCTCCGTCGGTGCAACAGTACTTC
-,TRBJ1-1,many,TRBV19,CASSPISSGYTEAFF,TGTGCCAGTAGTCCCATATCGTCAGGGTACACTGAAGCTTTCTTT
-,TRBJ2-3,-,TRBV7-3,CASSLQGTDTQYF,TGTGCCAGCAGCTTACAGGGGACAGATACGCAGTATTTT
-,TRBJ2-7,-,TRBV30,CAWSVTGPYEQYF,TGTGCCTGGAGTGTTACAGGGCCCTACGAGCAGTACTTC
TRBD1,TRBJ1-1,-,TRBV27,CASSLSTGGFGEAFF,TGTGCCAGCAGTCTTTCGACAGGGGGGTTCGGTGAAGCTTTCTTT
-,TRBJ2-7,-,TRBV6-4,CASSNDRDKRSYEQYF,TGTGCCAGCAGTAATGACCGGGACAAGAGGTCCTACGAGCAGTACTTC
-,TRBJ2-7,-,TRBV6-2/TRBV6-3,CASSYSLDNSYEQYF,TGTGCCAGCAGTTACTCCCTGGACAATTCCTACGAGCAGTACTTC
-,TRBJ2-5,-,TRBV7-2,CASSLSLGETQYF,TGTGCCAGCAGCTTATCACTCGGGGAGACCCAGTACTTC
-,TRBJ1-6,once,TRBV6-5,CASSYRRGSPLHF,TGTGCCAGCAGTTACCGGAGGGGTTCACCCCTCCACTTT
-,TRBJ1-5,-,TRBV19,CASRGTPRGNQPQHF,TGTGCCAGTAGAGGGACTCCTAGAGGCAATCAGCCCCAGCATTTT
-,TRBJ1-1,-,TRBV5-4,CASSTDPNTEAFF,TGTGCCAGCAGTACAGATCCGAACACTGAAGCTTTCTTT
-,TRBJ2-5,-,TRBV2,CASTSGPRLGGTQYF,TGTGCCAGCACCAGCGGGCCCCGATTGGGGGGGACCCAGTACTTC
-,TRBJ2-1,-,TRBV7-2,CASSRGNEQFF,TGTGCCAGCAGCCGGGGCAATGAGCAGTTCTTC
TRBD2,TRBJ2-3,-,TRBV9,CASSVVGSGRSTDTQYF,TGTGCCAGCAGCGTAGTTGGTAGCGGGCGGAGCACAGATACGCAGTATTTT
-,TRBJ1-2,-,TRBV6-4,CASSDIRGFYGYTF,TGTGCCAGCAGTGACATAAGGGGGTTCTATGGCTACACCTTC
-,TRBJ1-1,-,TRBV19,CASSIDEELSTEAFF,TGTGCCAGTAGTATAGATGAGGAGTTGTCCACTGAAGCTTTCTTT
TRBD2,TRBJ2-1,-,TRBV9,CASSPSGSGVVYNEQFF,TGTGCCAGCAGCCCCAGTGGTAGCGGGGTTGTTTACAATGAGCAGTTCTTC
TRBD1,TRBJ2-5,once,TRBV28,CASSPPAGGKTQYF,TGTGCCAGCAGTCCCCCGGCAGGGGGAAAGACCCAGTACTTC
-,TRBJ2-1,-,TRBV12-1,CASSLAGIFRLSSYNEQFF,TGTGCCAGCAGCTTAGCGGGGATTTTCCGCCTAAGCTCCTACAATGAGCAGTTCTTC
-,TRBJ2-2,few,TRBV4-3,CASSQDGNVGDTGELFF,TGCGCCAGCAGCCAAGATGGAAATGTAGGGGACACCGGGGAGCTGTTTTTT
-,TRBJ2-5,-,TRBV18,CASSPGDLETQYF,TGTGCCAGCTCACCAGGGGACTTAGAGACCCAGTACTTC
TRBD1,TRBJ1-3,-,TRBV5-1,CASSAERQGTGNTIYF,TGCGCCAGCAGCGCCGAACGACAGGGTACTGGAAACACCATATATTTT
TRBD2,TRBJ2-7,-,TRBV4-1,CASSQWFSGSALASSYEQYF,TGCGCCAGCAGCCAATGGTTTAGCGGGAGCGCGCTCGCAAGCTCCTACGAGCAGTACTTC
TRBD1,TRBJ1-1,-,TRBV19,CATAGTVNTEAFF,TGTGCCACGGCCGGGACAGTTAACACTGAAGCTTTCTTT
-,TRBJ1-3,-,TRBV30,CAWSRDLDTIYF,TGTGCCTGGAGCAGGGATCTGGACACCATATATTTT
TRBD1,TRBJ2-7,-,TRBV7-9,CASSPSRQGTHYEQYF,TGTGCCAGCAGCCCAAGTAGACAGGGGACCCATTACGAGCAGTACTTC
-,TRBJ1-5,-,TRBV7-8,CASSLAQGQPQHF,TGTGCCAGCAGCTTGGCACAGGGACAGCCCCAGCATTTT
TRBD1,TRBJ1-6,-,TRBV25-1,CASSEYRDSNSPLHF,TGTGCCAGCAGTGAATATCGGGACAGTAATTCACCCCTCCACTTT
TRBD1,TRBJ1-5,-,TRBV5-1,CASSRTGQGNNQPQHF,TGCGCCAGCAGCAGAACGGGACAGGGGAACAATCAGCCCCAGCATTTT
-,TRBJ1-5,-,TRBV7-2,CASSLVHGGMAQPQHF,TGTGCCAGCAGCTTGGTCCACGGAGGGATGGCCCAGCCCCAGCATTTT
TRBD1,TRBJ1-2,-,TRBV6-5,CASSYGQAYGYTF,TGTGCCAGCAGTTACGGACAGGCGTATGGCTACACCTTC
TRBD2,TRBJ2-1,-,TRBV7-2,CASSWGTSGAEQFF,TGTGCCAGCAGCTGGGGGACTAGCGGGGCCGAGCAGTTCTTC
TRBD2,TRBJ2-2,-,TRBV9,CASSKQLLTSGGHGELFF,TGTGCCAGCAGTAAACAACTACTGACTAGCGGGGGGCACGGGGAGCTGTTTTTT